The 7 T cell receptor beta chains below were found in one sample sequenced in a study of post-analysis software for immune sequencing data. Study-wide points: Controls showed lower frequencies than patients for roughly five TRBV segments, and TRBV5-6, TRBV5-1 and TRBV20-1 were among these.

Carried by the TCR beta cDNA libraries were unique molecular identifiers. One entry per CDR3 protein results from TCRdb running MiXCR on the PCR reads. Here the sample spans about 380,000 distinct CDR3 sequences, roughly 35% being singletons. Which antigens these TCRs recognize remains unknown. Sequencing input: blood. All receptors come from a girl aged 5-17 years with multiple sclerosis.

This clonotype showed up just once. J is TRBJ1-1 and V is TRBV4-1; tentative D call: TRBD1 (6 bases). The ends were cut back, 2 bases at V and 0 bases at J, with 13 bases in the middle. Germline V gives CDR1 MGHRA, CDR2 YSYEKL. The CDR3 runs to 16 residues. DNA of the CDR3: TGCGCCAGCAGCCAATCCGGGACAAAAATGAACACTGAAGCTTTCTTT. It encodes CASSQSGTKMNTEAFF.

The chain recombines TRBV7-2 with TRBJ1-1; maybe TRBD1 (6 bases). V gave up 4 bases and J gave up 2 bases, with 14 bases separating them. The CDR3 covers 15 residues. The germline gives CDR1 SGHTA, CDR2 FQGNSA. The CDR3 protein is CASSSTGLLNTEAFF. The DNA of the CDR3 is TGTGCCAGCAGCTCTACAGGGCTGTTAAACACTGAAGCTTTCTTT.

This clonotype was observed a handful of times. The rearrangement joins TRBV5-1 to TRBJ2-1, with D possibly matching TRBD1 (6 bases). V lost 3 bases to trimming and J lost 3 bases, with 10 bases between them. The CDR3 has 14 residues. The germline CDR1 and CDR2 sequences are SGHRS and YFSETQ. In DNA form, the CDR3 reads TGCGCCAGCAGCTCAGGACAGAGCTACAATGAGCAGTTCTTC. The encoded protein is CASSSGQSYNEQFF.

The rearrangement uses TRBV29-1 and TRBJ1-2; D is possibly TRBD1 (5 bases). The CDR3 is 13 amino acids. CDR1 and CDR2 from the germline V gene are SQVTM and ANQGSEA. The V end lost 3 bases, the J end lost 2 bases, and 10 bases lay between the germline ends. CDR3 coding DNA: TGCAGCGTTGAGGGGGTGCGGAACTATGGCTACACCTTC. Translation gives CSVEGVRNYGYTF.

This chain connects TRBV6-1 to TRBJ2-5; a weak D match, TRBD2 (6 bases). The CDR3 is 13 residues long. V shed 1 base and J shed 11 bases, with 14 bases lying between them. CDR1 is MNHNS and CDR2 is SASEGT in the germline V gene. CDR3 region: CASSEVPFREQYF. CDR3 DNA sequence: TGTGCCAGCAGTGAAGTGCCCTTTCGGGAGCAGTACTTC.

This clonotype has just a few counts. The chain joins TRBV7-3 to TRBJ2-3; the D is unclear. This CDR3 region has 13 residues. Trimming took off 10 bases at V and 1 base at J, with 12 bases between the two ends. CDR1 is SGHTA and CDR2 is FQGTGA in the germline V gene. The CDR3 loop reads CATGFGRTDTQYF. The DNA of the CDR3 is TGTGCCACCGGGTTCGGACGCACAGATACGCAGTATTTT.

This clonotype was observed a few times. The CDR3: CSVGPPNTGELFF. Here the CDR3 DNA reads TGCAGCGTTGGGCCGCCAAACACCGGGGAGCTGTTTTTT. The rearrangement joins TRBV29-1 to TRBJ2-2; D remains unclear. The CDR3 consists of 13 residues. Germline V gene sequence: CDR1 SQVTM, CDR2 ANQGSEA. Trimming left V 4 bases short and J 2 bases short, with 8 bases between.